The sequence of this TCR beta chain was determined in a study of beta chain features in type 1 diabetes. Study-level points and caveats: Type 1 diabetes patients had moderately but significantly shorter TCRB CDR3s in all four CD4+ subsets.

Note on this clone: Its antigen is currently unknown.

CDR1 and CDR2 from the germline V gene are SGHNT and YENEEA. There are 12 residues in the CDR3. V lost 5 bases to trimming and J lost 1 base, with 5 bases between them. Isolated RNA was reverse transcribed in full, so expressed TCRB transcripts were sequenced. TCRdb's copy holds only in-frame clones and misses some; the assay was immunoSEQ multiplex PCR. The sample records under 200,000 clones, 7.5% to 9.5% being singletons. The chain links TRBV11-3 to TRBJ2-5; D remains unclear. The sequenced sample consisted of central memory CD4+ T cells from blood. This receptor was identified in a woman under 30 with type 1 diabetes. CDR3: CASSPSQETQYF. CDR3 sequence (DNA): TGTGCCAGCAGCCCTAGCCAAGAGACCCAGTACTTC.